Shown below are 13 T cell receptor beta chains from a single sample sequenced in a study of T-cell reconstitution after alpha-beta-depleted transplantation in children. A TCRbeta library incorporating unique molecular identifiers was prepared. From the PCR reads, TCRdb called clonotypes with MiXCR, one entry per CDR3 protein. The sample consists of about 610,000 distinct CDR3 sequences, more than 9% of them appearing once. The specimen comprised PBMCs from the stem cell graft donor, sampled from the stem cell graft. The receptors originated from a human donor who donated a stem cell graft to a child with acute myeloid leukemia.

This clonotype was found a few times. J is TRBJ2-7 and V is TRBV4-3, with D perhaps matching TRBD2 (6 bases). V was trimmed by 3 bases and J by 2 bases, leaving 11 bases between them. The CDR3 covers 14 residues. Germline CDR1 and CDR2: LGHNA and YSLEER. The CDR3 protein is CASSQRLGTYEQYF. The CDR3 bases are TGCGCCAGCAGCCAGAGACTAGGGACCTACGAGCAGTACTTC.

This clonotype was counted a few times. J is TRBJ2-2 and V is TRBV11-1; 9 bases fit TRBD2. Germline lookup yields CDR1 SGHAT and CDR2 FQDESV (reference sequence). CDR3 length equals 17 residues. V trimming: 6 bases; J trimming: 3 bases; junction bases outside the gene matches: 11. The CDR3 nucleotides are TGTGCCAGCAGTTTTGGACTAGCGCCTCGGTACACCGGGGAGCTGTTTTTT. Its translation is CASSFGLAPRYTGELFF.

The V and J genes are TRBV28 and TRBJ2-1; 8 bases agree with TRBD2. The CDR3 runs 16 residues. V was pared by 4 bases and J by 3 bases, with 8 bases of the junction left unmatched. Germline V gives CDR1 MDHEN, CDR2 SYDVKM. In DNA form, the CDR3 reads TGTGCCAGCAGTTCCAGCGGGAGTAGGCGCTACAATGAGCAGTTCTTC. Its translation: CASSSSGSRRYNEQFF.

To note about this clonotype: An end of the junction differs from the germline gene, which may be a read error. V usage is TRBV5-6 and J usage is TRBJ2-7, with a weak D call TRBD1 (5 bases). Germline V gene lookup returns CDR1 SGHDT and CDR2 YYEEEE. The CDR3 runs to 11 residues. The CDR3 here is CASSRRGEQYF. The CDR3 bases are TGCGCCAGCAGCCGAAGGGGCGAGCAGTACTTC. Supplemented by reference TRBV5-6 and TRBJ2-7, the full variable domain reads DAGVTQSPTHLIKTRGQQVTLRCSPKSGHDTVSWYQQALGQGPQFIFQYYEEEERQRGNFPDRFSGHQFPNYSSELNVNALLLGDSALYLCASSRRGEQYFGPGTRLTVT.

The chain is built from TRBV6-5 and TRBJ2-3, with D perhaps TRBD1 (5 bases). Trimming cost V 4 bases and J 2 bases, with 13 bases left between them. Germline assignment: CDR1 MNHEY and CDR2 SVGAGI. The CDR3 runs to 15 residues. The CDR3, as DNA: TGTGCCAGCAGTTCCCAGGGTCGAATCACAGATACGCAGTATTTT. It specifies CASSSQGRITDTQYF.

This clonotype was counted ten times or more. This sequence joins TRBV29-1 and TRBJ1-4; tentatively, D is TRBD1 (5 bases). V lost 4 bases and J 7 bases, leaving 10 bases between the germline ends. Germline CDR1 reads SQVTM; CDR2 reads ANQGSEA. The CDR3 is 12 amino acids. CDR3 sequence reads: CSVGQGGEKLFF. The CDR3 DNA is TGCAGCGTTGGGCAGGGAGGTGAAAAACTGTTTTTT.

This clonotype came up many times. CDR3 nucleotide sequence: TGCAGTGCTTATCTTTATGGCTACACCTTC. Its protein product is CSAYLYGYTF. J is TRBJ1-2 and V is TRBV20-1; D is uncertain. V lost 5 bases to trimming and J lost 5 bases, with 6 bases between them. The CDR3 is 10 amino acids. CDR1 is DFQATT and CDR2 is SNEGSKA in the germline V gene (reference sequence).

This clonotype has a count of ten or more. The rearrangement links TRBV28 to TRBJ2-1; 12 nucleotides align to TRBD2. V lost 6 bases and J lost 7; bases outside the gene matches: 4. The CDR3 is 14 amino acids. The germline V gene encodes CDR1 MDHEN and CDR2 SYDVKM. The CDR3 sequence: CASSTSGRSNEQFF. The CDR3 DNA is TGTGCCAGCAGCACTAGCGGGAGGTCTAATGAGCAGTTCTTC.

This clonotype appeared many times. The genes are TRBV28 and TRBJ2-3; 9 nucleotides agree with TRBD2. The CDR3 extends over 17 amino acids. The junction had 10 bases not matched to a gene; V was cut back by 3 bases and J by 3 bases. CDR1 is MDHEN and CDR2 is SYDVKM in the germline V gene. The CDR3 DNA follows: TGTGCCAGCAGTTTCGCTGGACTAGCGCAGGGGACAGATACGCAGTATTTT. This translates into CASSFAGLAQGTDTQYF.

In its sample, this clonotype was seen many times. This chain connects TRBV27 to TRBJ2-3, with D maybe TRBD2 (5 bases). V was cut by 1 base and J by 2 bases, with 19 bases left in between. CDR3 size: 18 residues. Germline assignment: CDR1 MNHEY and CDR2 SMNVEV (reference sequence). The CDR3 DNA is TGTGCCAGCAGTTTATTTTTTCGGGATGGCGGAAACACAGATACGCAGTATTTT. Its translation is CASSLFFRDGGNTDTQYF.

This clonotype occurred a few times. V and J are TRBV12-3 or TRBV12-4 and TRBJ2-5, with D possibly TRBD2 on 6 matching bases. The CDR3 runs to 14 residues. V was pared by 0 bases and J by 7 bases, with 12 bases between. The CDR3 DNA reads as TGTGCCAGCAGTTTAGCCCAAGCGGGTCCGACCCAGTACTTC. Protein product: CASSLAQAGPTQYF.

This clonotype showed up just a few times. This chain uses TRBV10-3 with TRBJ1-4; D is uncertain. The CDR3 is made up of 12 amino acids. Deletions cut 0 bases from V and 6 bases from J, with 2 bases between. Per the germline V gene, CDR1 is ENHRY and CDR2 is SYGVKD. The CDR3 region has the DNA TGTGCCATCAGTGAGTCTCATGAAAAACTGTTTTTT. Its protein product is CAISESHEKLFF.

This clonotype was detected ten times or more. CDR3 loop: CASSPTGTGANVLTF. The CDR3 nucleotides read TGTGCCAGCAGTCCAACAGGGACCGGGGCCAACGTCCTGACTTTC. This chain uses TRBV28 with TRBJ2-6, with D perhaps TRBD1 (6 bases). The CDR3 covers 15 residues. V lost 5 bases and J 4 bases, leaving 12 bases between the germline ends. CDR1 MDHEN and CDR2 SYDVKM come from the germline V gene.